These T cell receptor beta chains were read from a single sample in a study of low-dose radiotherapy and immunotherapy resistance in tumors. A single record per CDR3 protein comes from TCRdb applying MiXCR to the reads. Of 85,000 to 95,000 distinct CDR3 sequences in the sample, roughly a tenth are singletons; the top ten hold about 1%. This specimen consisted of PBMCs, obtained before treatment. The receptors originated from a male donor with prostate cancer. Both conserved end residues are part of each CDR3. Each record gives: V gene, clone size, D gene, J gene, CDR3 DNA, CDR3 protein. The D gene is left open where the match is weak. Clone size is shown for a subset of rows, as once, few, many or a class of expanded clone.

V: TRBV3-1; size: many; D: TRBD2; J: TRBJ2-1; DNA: TGTGCCAGCAGTCAAGGGACTAGCGGGAGCCTTGAGCAGTTCTTC; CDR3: CASSQGTSGSLEQFF
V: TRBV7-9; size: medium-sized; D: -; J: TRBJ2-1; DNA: TGTGCCAGCCTGGTAGAATCAGGAGAGCAGTTCTTC; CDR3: CASLVESGEQFF
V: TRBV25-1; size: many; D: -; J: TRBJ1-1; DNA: TGTGCCAGTAGGGACCGGCAGAACACTGAAGCTTTCTTT; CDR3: CASRDRQNTEAFF
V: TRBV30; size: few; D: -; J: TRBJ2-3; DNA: TGTGCCTGGTCGAGGGGGATCACAGATACGCAGTATTTT; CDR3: CAWSRGITDTQYF
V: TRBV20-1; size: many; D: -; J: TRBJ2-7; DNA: TGCAGTGCAAGGGGATGGGGAGTTTCCTACGAGCAGTACTTC; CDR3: CSARGWGVSYEQYF
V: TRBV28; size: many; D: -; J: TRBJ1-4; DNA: TGTGCCAGCAGTTTCCTTCCGGGGGGGGTTTTAGGGGAAAAACTGTTTTTT; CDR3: CASSFLPGGVLGEKLFF
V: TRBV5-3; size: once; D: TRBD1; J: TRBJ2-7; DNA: TGTGCCAGTAGTGCCCCGGGACAGGGACTCGCCTACGAGCAGTACTTC; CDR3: CASSAPGQGLAYEQYF
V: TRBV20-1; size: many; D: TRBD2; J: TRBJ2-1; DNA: TGCAGTGCTGGAATAGCGGGAGGGTACAATGAGCAGTTCTTC; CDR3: CSAGIAGGYNEQFF
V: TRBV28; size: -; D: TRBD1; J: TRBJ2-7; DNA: TGTGCCAGCAGTTTAGAGAGGACAGGGCGTCCCTACGAGCAGTACTTC; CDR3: CASSLERTGRPYEQYF
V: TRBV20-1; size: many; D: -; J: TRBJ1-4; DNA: TGCAGTGCTAGTAGAGCGGCAGCCGAAAAACTGTTTTTT; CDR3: CSASRAAAEKLFF
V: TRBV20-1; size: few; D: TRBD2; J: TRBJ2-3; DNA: TGCAGTGCTAGGAGCGGGGCCTCTAGCACAGATACGCAGTATTTT; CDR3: CSARSGASSTDTQYF
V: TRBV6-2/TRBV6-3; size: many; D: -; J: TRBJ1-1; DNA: TGTGCCAGCAGTTACCGGGACAACACTGAAGCTTTCTTT; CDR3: CASSYRDNTEAFF
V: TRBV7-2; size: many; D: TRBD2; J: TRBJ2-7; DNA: TGTGCCAGCAGCTCACGGACTAGCGGGGGGTACGAGCAGTACTTC; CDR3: CASSSRTSGGYEQYF
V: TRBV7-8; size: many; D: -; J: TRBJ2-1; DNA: TGTGCCAGCAGCTTAGCGACCTACCGGGAGTTTTTCTTC; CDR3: CASSLATYREFFF
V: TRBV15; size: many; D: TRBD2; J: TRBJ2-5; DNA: TGTGCCACCAGCAGAGATAGGAGCGGGAGAGAGACCCAGTACTTC; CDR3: CATSRDRSGRETQYF
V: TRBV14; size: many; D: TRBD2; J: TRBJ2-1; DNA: TGTGCCAGCAGCCAAGGGTACGGGAGGGCCAGTCAAGATGAGCAGTTCTTC; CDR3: CASSQGYGRASQDEQFF
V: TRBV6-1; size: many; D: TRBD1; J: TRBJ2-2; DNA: TGTGCCAGCAGTGATTCAGGGGGCACCGGGGAGCTGTTTTTT; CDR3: CASSDSGGTGELFF
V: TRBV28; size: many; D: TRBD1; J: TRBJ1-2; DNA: TGTGCCAGCAGTTCCGGACAGGGTGGCTACACCTTC; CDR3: CASSSGQGGYTF
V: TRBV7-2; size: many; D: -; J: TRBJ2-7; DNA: TGTGCCAGCAGCCCATGGACAGCCTACGAGCAGTACTTC; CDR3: CASSPWTAYEQYF
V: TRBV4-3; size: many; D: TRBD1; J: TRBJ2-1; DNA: TGCGCCAGCAGCCAAGAAAGGGACAGCCTCTACAATGAGCAGTTCTTC; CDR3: CASSQERDSLYNEQFF
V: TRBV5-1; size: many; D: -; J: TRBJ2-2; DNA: TGCGCCAGCAGCATTGGCCAGGGGCTCAACACCGGGGAGCTGTTTTTT; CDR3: CASSIGQGLNTGELFF
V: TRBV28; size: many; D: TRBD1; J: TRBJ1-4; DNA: TGTGCCAGCAGGGAACAGGGGGCTCGAGAAAAACTGTTTTTT; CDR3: CASREQGAREKLFF
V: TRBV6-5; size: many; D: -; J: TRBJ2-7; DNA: TGTGCCAGCAGGGCATCCGCTCGCGAGCAGTACTTC; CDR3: CASRASAREQYF
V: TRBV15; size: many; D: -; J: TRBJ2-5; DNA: TGTGCCACCAGCAGAGATGGGCTAGCCAGGGAGACCCAGTACTTC; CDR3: CATSRDGLARETQYF
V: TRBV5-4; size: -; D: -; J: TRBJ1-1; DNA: TGTGCCAGCAGCTTGGCCGTGGGTGGTACTGAAGCTTTCTTT; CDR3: CASSLAVGGTEAFF